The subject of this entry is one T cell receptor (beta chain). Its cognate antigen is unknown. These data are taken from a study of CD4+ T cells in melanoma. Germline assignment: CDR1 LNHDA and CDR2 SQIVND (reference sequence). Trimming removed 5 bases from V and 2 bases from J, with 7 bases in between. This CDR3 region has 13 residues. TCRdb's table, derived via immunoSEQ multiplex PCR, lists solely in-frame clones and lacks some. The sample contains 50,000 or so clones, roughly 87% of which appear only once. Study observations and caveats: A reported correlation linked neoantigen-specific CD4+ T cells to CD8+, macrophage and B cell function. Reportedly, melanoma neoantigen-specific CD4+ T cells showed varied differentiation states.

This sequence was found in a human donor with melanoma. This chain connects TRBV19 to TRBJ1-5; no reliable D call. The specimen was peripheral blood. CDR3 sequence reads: CASSGSGNQPQHF. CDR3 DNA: TGTGCCAGTAGTGGGTCGGGCAATCAGCCCCAGCATTTT.